This T cell receptor (beta chain) was obtained from a study of CD8 T cells in ankylosing spondylitis. General study results and limits: Seemingly characteristic of ankylosing spondylitis blood was a TCR beta motif consisting of about 8 highly homologous variants. Clones tied to disease were said to be significantly enriched in matched ankylosing spondylitis synovial fluid. Those disease-linked clones were CD8+; they were also relatively rare in peripheral blood.

Generation of TCR beta libraries employed quantitative 5'-RACE incorporating molecular barcodes. Using its own MiXCR run on the 5' RACE reads, TCRdb lists one record per CDR3 protein. The sample holds under 400,000 distinct CDR3 sequences, 11% seen once. This clonotype came up a few times. The antigen is unknown. This TCR came from a female donor with ankylosing spondylitis or in good health (not recorded which). Sample: blood, either unsorted or a sorted T cell fraction (not recorded which).

CDR3 sequence: CASSHRPDRLSNQPQHF. The CDR3 DNA reads as TGTGCCAGCAGCCACCGACCAGACAGGCTTAGCAATCAGCCCCAGCATTTT. The chain is built from TRBV4-2 and TRBJ1-5; D is possibly TRBD1 (6 bases). The ends were cut back, 3 bases at V and 0 bases at J, with 15 bases in the middle. The CDR3 covers 17 residues. Germline CDR1 and CDR2: LGHNA and YNFKEQ.